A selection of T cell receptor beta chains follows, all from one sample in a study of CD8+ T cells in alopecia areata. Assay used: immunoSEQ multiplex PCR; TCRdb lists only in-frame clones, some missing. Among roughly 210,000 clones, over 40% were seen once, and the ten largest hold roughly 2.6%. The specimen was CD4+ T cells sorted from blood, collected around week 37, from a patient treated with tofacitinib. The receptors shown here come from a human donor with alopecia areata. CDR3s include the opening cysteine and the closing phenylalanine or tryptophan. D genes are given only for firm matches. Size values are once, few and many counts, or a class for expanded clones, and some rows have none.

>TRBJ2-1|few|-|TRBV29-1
CSVEDRVARQFF
TGCAGCGTTGAAGATCGGGTAGCACGGCAGTTCTTC
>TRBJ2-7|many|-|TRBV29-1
CSVTPGPTYEQYF
TGCAGCGTGACACCGGGACCAACCTACGAGCAGTACTTC
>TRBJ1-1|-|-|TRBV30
CAWSPDLGTEAFF
TGTGCCTGGAGTCCCGACCTAGGTACTGAAGCTTTCTTT
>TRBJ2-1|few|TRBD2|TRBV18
CASSPRTSGPSGYNRNEQFF
TGTGCCAGCTCACCACGGACTAGCGGACCCTCTGGGTATAATCGGAATGAGCAGTTCTTC
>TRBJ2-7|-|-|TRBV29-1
CSVSLTYEQYF
TGCAGCGTCAGTTTAACCTACGAGCAGTACTTC
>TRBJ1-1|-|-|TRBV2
CASSRAGGGISNTEAFF
TGTGCCAGCAGTAGGGCCGGAGGGGGTATCTCGAACACTGAAGCTTTCTTT
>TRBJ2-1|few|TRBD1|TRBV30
CAWTGTGAHEQFF
TGTGCCTGGACCGGGACAGGGGCCCATGAGCAGTTCTTC
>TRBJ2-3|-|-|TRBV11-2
CASSPQGLSWPDTQYF
TGTGCCAGCAGCCCCCAAGGACTCTCGTGGCCAGATACGCAGTATTTT
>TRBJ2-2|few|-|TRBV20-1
CSGVNTGELFF
TGCAGTGGGGTGAACACCGGGGAGCTGTTTTTT
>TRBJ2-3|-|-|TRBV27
CASSWGRGGQGVDTQYF
TGTGCCAGCAGTTGGGGGAGGGGAGGACAGGGAGTGGATACGCAGTATTTT
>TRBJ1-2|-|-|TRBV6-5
CASSSSPRGHYGYTF
TGTGCCAGCAGTTCAAGCCCGCGTGGGCACTATGGCTACACCTTC
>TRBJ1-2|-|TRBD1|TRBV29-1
CSVTTGVIGYGYTF
TGCAGCGTAACTACAGGGGTCATTGGCTATGGCTACACCTTC
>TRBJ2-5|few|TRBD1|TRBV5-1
CASSFSGTGETQYF
TGCGCCAGCAGCTTCTCCGGGACAGGAGAGACCCAGTACTTC
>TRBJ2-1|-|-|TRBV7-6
CASSLGPGGGYNEQFF
TGTGCCAGCAGCTTAGGCCCTGGCGGCGGCTACAATGAGCAGTTCTTC
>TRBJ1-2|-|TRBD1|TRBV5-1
CASRSTGLGNYGYTF
TGCGCCAGCAGATCGACAGGGCTGGGTAACTATGGCTACACCTTC
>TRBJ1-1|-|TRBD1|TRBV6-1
CAISGTVNEAFF
TGTGCCATCAGTGGGACAGTTAATGAAGCTTTCTTT
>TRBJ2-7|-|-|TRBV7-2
CASSLWNEQYF
TGTGCCAGCAGCCTGTGGAACGAGCAGTACTTC
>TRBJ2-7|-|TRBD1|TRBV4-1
CASSQDWTGGIYEQYF
TGCGCCAGCAGCCAAGACTGGACAGGGGGCATCTACGAGCAGTACTTC
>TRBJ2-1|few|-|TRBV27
CASSLGGLSYNEQFF
TGTGCCAGCAGTTTAGGGGGCCTCTCCTACAATGAGCAGTTCTTC
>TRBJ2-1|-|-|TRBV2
CASTGGGFF
TGTGCCAGCACTGGGGGTGGGTTCTTC
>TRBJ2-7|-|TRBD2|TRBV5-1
CASSLEVAGVYEQYF
TGCGCCAGCAGCTTGGAAGTAGCGGGGGTCTACGAGCAGTACTTC
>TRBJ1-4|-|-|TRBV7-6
CASSDGGGSREKLFF
TGTGCCAGCAGCGACGGCGGAGGGAGCCGAGAAAAACTGTTTTTT
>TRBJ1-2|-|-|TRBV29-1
CSVYRDGLGYGYTF
TGCAGCGTATACCGGGACGGCCTCGGCTATGGCTACACCTTC